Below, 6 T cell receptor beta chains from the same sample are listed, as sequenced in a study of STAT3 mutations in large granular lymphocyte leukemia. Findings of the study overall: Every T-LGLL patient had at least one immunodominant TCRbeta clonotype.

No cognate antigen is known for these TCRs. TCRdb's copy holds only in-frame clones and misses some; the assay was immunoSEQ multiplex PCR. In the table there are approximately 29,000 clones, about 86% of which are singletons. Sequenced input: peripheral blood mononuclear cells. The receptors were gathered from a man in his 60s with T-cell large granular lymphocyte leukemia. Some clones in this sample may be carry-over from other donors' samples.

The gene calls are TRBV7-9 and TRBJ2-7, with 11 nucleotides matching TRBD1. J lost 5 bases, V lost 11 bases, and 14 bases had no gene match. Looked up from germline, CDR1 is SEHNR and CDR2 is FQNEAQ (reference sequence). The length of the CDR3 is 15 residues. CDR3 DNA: TGTGCCTCCCAGCTTCCCGGACAGGGGGCAGACGAGCAGTACTTC. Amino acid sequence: CASQLPGQGADEQYF.

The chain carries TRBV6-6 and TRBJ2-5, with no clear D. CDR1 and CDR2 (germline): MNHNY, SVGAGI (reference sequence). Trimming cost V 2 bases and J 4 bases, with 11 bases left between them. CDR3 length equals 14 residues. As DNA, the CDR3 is TGTGCCAGCAGTTACAACCCCCCCAGAGAGACCCAGTACTTC. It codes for CASSYNPPRETQYF.

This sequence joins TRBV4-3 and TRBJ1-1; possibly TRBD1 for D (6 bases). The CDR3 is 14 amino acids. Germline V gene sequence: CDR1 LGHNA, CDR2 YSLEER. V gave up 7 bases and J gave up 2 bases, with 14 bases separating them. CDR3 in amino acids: CASTPGDRNTEAFF. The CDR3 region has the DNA TGCGCCAGCACCCCAGGGGACCGAAACACTGAAGCTTTCTTT.

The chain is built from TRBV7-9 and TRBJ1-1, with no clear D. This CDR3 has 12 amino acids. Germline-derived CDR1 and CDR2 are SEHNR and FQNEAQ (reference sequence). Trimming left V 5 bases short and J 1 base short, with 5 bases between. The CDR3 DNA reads TGTGCCAGCAGCCGGGAGAACACTGAAGCTTTCTTT. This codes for CASSRENTEAFF.

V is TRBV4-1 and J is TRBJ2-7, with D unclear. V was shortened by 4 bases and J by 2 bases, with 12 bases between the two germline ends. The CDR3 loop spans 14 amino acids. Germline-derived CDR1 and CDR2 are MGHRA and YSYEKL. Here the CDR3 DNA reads TGCGCCAGCAGCCTCCTACTTGGGACCTACGAGCAGTACTTC. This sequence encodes CASSLLLGTYEQYF.

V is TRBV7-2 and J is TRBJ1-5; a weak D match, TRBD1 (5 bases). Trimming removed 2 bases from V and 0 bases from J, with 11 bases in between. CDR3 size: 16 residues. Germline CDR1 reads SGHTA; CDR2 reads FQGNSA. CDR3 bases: TGTGCCAGCAGCTTACAGGGAGCCCCTAGCAATCAGCCCCAGCATTTT. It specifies CASSLQGAPSNQPQHF.